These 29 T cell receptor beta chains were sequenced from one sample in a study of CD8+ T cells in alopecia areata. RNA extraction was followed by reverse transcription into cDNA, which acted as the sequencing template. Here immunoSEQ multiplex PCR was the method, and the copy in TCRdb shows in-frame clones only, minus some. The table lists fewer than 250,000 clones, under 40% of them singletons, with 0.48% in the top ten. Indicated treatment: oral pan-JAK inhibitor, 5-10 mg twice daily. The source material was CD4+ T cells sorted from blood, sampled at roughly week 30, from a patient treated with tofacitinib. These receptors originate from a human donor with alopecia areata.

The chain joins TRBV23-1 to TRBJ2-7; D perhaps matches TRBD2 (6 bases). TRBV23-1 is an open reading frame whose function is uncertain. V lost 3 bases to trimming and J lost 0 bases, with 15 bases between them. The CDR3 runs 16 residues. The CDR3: CASSHHRETDSYEQYF. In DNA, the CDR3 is TGCGCCAGCAGTCACCACCGGGAGACAGACTCCTACGAGCAGTACTTC.

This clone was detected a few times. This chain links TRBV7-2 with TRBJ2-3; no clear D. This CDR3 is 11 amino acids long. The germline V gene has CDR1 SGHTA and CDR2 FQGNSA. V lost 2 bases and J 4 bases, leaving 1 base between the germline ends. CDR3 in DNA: TGTGCCAGCAGCTTATCAGATACGCAGTATTTT. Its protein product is CASSLSDTQYF. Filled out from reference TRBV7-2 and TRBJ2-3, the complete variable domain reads GAGVSQSPSNKVTEKGKDVELRCDPISGHTALYWYRQSLGQGLEFLIYFQGNSAPDKSGLPSDRFSAERTGGSVSTLTIQRTQQEDSAVYLCASSLSDTQYFGPGTRLTVL.

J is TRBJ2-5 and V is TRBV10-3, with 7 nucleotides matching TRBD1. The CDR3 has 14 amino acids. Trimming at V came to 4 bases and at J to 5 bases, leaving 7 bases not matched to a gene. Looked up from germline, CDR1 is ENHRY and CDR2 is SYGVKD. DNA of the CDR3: TGTGCCATCAGTGGGACAGGTGTGTCCGAGACCCAGTACTTC. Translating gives CAISGTGVSETQYF.

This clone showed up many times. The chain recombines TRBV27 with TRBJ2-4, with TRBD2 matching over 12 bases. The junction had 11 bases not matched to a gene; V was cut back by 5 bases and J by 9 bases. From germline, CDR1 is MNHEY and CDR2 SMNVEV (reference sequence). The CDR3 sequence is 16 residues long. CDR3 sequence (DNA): TGTGCCAGCAGTAGACTAGCGGGAGAGGAGGGCAGCATTCAGTACTTC. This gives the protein CASSRLAGEEGSIQYF.

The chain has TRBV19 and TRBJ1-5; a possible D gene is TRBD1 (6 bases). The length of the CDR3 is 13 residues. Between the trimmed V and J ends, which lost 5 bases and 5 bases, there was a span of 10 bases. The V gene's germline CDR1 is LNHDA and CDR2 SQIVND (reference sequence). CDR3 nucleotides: TGTGCCAGTAGTCCCAGGGGAGATCAGCCCCAGCATTTT. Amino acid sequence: CASSPRGDQPQHF.

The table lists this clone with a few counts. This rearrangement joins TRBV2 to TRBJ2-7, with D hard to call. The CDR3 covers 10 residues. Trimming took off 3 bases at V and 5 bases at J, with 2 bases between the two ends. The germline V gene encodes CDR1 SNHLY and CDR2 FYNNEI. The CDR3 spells CASSDNEQYF. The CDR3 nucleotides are TGTGCCAGCAGTGATAACGAGCAGTACTTC.

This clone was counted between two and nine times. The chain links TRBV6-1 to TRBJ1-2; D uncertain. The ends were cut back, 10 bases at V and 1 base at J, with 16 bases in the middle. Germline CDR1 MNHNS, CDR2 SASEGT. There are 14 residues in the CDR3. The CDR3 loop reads CATNRGGVNYGYTF. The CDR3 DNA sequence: TGTGCCACCAACCGGGGTGGGGTTAACTATGGCTACACCTTC.

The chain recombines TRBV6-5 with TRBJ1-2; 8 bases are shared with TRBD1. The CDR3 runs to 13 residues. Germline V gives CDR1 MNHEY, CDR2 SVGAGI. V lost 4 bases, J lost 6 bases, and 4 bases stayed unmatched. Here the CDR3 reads CASSSRGLNGYTF. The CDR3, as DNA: TGTGCCAGCAGTTCCAGGGGGCTAAATGGCTACACCTTC.

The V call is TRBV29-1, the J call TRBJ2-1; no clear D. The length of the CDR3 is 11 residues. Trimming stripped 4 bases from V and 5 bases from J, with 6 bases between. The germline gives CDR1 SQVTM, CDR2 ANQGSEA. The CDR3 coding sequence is TGCAGCGTTGGGCCCAACAATGAGCAGTTCTTC. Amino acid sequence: CSVGPNNEQFF.

CDR3 loop: CSVETGVAEQYF. Written as DNA, the CDR3 is TGCAGCGTTGAAACAGGGGTTGCGGAGCAGTACTTC. The chain employs TRBV29-1 and TRBJ2-5; 7 positions match TRBD1. The CDR3 covers 12 residues. Trimming at V came to 2 bases and at J to 11 bases, leaving 8 bases not matched to a gene. The V gene's germline CDR1 is SQVTM and CDR2 ANQGSEA.

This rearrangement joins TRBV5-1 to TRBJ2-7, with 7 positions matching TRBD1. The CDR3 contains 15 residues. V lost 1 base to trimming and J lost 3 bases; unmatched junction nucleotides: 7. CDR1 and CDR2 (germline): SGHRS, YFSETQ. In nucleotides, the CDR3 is TGCGCCAGCAGCTTGATGGGAGACAGGGACTACGAGCAGTACTTC. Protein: CASSLMGDRDYEQYF. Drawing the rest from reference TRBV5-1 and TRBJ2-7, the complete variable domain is KAGVTQTPRYLIKTRGQQVTLSCSPISGHRSVSWYQQTPGQGLQFLFEYFSETQRNKGNFPGRFSGRQFSNSRSEMNVSTLELGDSALYLCASSLMGDRDYEQYFGPGTRLTVT.

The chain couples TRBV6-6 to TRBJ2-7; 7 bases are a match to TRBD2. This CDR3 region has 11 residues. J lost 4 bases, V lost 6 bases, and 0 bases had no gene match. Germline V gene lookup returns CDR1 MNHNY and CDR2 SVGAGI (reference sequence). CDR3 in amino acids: CASRRGYEQYF. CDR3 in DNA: TGTGCCAGCAGGCGGGGGTACGAGCAGTACTTC.

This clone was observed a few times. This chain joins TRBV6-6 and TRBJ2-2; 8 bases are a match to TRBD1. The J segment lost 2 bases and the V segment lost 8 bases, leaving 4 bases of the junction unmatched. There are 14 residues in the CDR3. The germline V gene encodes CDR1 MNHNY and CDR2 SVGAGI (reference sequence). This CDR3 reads CASLDRANTGELFF. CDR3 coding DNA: TGTGCCAGCCTGGACAGGGCTAACACCGGGGAGCTGTTTTTT.

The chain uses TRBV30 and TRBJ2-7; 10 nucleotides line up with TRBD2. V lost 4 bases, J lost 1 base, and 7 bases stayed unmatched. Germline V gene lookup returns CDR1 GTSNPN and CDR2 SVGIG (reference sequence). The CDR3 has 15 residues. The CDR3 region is CAWTRTSGSSYEQYF. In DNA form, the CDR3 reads TGTGCCTGGACCCGGACTAGCGGTTCATCCTACGAGCAGTACTTC.

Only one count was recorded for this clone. CDR3 DNA: TGCGCCAGCAGCCAGTTCCGGGACAGGGGGCTTGGTGAGCAGTTCTTC. The encoded protein is CASSQFRDRGLGEQFF. The chain has TRBV4-1 and TRBJ2-1; 12 bases fit TRBD1. V was pared by 3 bases and J by 9 bases, with 9 bases of the junction left unmatched. The CDR3 has 16 residues. The germline V gene encodes CDR1 MGHRA and CDR2 YSYEKL.

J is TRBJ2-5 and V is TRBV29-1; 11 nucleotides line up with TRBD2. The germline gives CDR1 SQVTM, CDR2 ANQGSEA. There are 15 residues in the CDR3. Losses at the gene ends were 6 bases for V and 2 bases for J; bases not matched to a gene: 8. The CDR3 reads CSVSTSGVPQETQYF. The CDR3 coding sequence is TGCAGCGTGTCGACTAGCGGGGTACCGCAAGAGACCCAGTACTTC.

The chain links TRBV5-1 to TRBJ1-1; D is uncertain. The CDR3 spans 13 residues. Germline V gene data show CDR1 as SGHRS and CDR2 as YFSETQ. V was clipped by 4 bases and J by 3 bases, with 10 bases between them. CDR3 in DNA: TGCGCCAGCAGCGGGCAGGTGTACACTGAAGCTTTCTTT. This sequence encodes CASSGQVYTEAFF.

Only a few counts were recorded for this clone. The CDR3 nucleotides are TGTGCCAGCAGTCAAGGACAGGCAGCGGGCTACACCTTC. Translation gives CASSQGQAAGYTF. The chain joins TRBV6-5 to TRBJ1-2, with TRBD1 matching over 7 bases. The CDR3 is 13 residues long. In germline, CDR1 is MNHEY, CDR2 SVGAGI. Trimming removed 5 bases from V and 8 bases from J; junction bases left unmatched: 8.

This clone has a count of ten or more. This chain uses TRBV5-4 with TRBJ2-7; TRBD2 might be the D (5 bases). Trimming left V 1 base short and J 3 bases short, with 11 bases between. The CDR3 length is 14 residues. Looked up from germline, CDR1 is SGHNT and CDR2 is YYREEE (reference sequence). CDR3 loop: CASSLWPRDYEQYF. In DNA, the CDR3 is TGTGCCAGCAGCTTGTGGCCCCGGGACTACGAGCAGTACTTC.

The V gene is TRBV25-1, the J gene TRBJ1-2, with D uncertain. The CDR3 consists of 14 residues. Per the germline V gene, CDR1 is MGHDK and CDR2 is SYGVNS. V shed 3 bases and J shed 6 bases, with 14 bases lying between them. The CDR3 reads CASSDAARADGYTF. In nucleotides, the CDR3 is TGTGCCAGCAGTGATGCGGCACGAGCGGATGGCTACACCTTC.

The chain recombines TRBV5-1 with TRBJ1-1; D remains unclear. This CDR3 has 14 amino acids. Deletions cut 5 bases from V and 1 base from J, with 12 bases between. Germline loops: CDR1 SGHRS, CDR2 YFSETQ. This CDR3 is CASSSLSENTEAFF. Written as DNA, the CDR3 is TGCGCCAGCAGTTCGCTGTCGGAGAACACTGAAGCTTTCTTT. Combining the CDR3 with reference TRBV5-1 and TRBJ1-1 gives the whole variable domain KAGVTQTPRYLIKTRGQQVTLSCSPISGHRSVSWYQQTPGQGLQFLFEYFSETQRNKGNFPGRFSGRQFSNSRSEMNVSTLELGDSALYLCASSSLSENTEAFFGQGTRLTVV.

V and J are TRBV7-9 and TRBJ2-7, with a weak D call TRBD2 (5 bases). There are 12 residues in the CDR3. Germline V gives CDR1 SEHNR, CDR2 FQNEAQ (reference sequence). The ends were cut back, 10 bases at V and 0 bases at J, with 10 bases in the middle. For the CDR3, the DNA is TGTGCCACCACAAGCGGCTCCTACGAGCAGTACTTC. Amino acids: CATTSGSYEQYF.

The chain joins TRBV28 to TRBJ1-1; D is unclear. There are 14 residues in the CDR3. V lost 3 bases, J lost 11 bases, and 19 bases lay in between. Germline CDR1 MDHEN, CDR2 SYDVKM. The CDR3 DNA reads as TGTGCCAGCAGTTTGTCGGCACAGCAGAATAGGGCTTTCTTT. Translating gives CASSLSAQQNRAFF.

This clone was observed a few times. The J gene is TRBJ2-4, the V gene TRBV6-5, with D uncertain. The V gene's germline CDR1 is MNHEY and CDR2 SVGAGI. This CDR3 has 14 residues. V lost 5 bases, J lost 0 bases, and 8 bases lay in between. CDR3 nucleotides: TGTGCCAGCAGTCCACAAGGAGCCAAAAACATTCAGTACTTC. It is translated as CASSPQGAKNIQYF.

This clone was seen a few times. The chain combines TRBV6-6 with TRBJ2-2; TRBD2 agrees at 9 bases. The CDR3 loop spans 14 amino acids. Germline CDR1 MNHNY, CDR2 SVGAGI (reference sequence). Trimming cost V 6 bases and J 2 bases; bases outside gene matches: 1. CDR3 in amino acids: CASRTSGNTGELFF. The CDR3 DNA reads TGTGCCAGCAGGACTAGCGGTAACACCGGGGAGCTGTTTTTT.

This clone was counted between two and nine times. The CDR3 DNA sequence: TGTGCCAGCAGAGCTAGCGGGAGGGCCAAAAACATTCAGTACTTC. Translated: CASRASGRAKNIQYF. This rearrangement joins TRBV5-6 to TRBJ2-4; TRBD2 agrees at 11 bases. The CDR3 is made up of 15 amino acids. The ends lost 5 bases at V and 1 base at J; junction bases unmatched: 2. From germline, CDR1 is SGHDT and CDR2 YYEEEE.

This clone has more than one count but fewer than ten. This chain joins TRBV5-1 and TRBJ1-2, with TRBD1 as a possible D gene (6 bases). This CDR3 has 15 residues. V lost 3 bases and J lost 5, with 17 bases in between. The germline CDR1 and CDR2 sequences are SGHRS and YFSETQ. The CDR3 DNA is TGCGCCAGCAGCTCCGACCCGGGGGGCGCATATGGCTACACCTTC. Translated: CASSSDPGGAYGYTF.

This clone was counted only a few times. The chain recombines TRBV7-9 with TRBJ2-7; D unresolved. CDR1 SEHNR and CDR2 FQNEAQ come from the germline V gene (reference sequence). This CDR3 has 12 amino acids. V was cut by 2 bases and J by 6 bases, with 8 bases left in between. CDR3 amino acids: CASSLTLGEQYF. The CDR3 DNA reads TGTGCCAGCAGCTTAACGTTGGGCGAGCAGTACTTC.

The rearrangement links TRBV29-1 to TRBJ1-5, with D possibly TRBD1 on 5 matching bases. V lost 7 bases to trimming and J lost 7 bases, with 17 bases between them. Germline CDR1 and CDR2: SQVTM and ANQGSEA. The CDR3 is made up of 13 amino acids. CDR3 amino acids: CSAGSGLAQPQHF. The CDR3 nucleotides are TGCAGCGCTGGTTCGGGGCTCGCCCAGCCCCAGCATTTT.